This entry describes one T cell receptor beta chain. The length of the CDR3 is 14 residues. Trimming pared 4 bases from V and 5 bases from J, leaving 14 bases between. In germline, CDR1 is MNHEY, CDR2 SMNVEV (reference sequence). This sample was included in a study of shared clonotypes between healthy human individuals. Study summary: With ages of 18 to 49, the donors were two women and three men.

Assay used: immunoSEQ multiplex PCR; TCRdb lists only in-frame clones, some missing. The sample has over a million clones; around 78% are singletons. The receptor comes from a man aged 18 to 29 in good health. Some clones in this sample may be carry-over from other donors' samples. Source material: memory CD4+ T cells from PBMCs. Subset described: CD45RA-negative fraction. The chain carries TRBV27 and TRBJ2-5; perhaps TRBD1 as D (5 bases). This CDR3 is CASSSTVLAETQYF. CDR3 sequence (DNA): TGTGCCAGCAGTTCGACAGTTTTGGCGGAGACCCAGTACTTC.